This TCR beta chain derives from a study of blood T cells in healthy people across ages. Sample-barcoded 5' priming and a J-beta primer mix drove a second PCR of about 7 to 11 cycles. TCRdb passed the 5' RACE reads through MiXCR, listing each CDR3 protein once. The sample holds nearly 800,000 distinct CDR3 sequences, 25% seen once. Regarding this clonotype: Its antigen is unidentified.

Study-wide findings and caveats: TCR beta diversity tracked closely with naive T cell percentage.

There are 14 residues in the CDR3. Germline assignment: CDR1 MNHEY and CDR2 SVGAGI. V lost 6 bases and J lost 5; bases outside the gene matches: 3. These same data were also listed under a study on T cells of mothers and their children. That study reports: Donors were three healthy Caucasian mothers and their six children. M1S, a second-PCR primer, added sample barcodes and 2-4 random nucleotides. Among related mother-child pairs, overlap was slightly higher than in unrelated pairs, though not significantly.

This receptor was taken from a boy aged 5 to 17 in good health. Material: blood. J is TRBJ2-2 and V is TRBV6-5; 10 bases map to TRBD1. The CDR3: CASSDRGPTGELFF. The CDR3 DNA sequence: TGTGCCAGCAGCGACAGGGGGCCTACCGGGGAGCTGTTTTTT.